The 23 T cell receptor beta chains below come from one sample, sequenced in a study of cytomegalovirus exposure and HLA in healthy donors. Primers included in the PCR were 60 Vbeta and 13 Jbeta primers. TCRdb's copy holds only in-frame clones and misses some; the assay was immunoSEQ multiplex PCR. The data contain some 90,000 clones, 65% of them seen just once; the ten biggest clones take up under 6%. Sequencing input: PBMCs. The receptors come from a boy aged 5 to 17 in good health and CMV-seropositive.

This clone was detected a few times. The chain couples TRBV27 to TRBJ2-1, with 9 bases that match TRBD2. The CDR3 consists of 16 residues. V shed 3 bases and J 8 bases; nucleotides not matched to a gene: 11. Germline CDR1 and CDR2: MNHEY and SMNVEV (reference sequence). This chain's CDR3 is CASSFLVAGVIYEQFF. CDR3 bases: TGTGCCAGCAGTTTTTTGGTAGCGGGAGTGATCTATGAGCAGTTCTTC.

The chain links TRBV27 to TRBJ2-7, with 8 bases that match TRBD1. The CDR3 consists of 15 residues. The ends lost 2 bases at V and 4 bases at J; junction bases unmatched: 7. Looked up from germline, CDR1 is MNHEY and CDR2 is SMNVEV (reference sequence). Written as DNA, the CDR3 is TGTGCCAGCAGTTTAATCCAGGGGGCAAGGTACGAGCAGTACTTC. Translating gives CASSLIQGARYEQYF.

V usage is TRBV29-1 and J usage is TRBJ1-1; D perhaps matches TRBD1 (5 bases). The CDR3 loop spans 12 amino acids. Deletions cut 7 bases from V and 7 bases from J, with 16 bases between. The germline gives CDR1 SQVTM, CDR2 ANQGSEA. CDR3 residues: CSAGHGGREAFF. The CDR3 region has the DNA TGCAGCGCCGGACATGGTGGGCGTGAAGCTTTCTTT.

The J gene is TRBJ2-2, the V gene TRBV29-1; 10 nucleotides line up with TRBD1. V shed 6 bases, J shed 7 bases, and the junction held 8 bases outside the gene matches. The CDR3 is 14 residues long. Germline-derived CDR1 and CDR2 are SQVTM and ANQGSEA. CDR3 sequence: CSVGTGDRNGELFF. In nucleotides, the CDR3 is TGCAGCGTAGGGACAGGGGATAGGAACGGGGAGCTGTTTTTT.

This clone was seen a handful of times. J is TRBJ1-6 and V is TRBV6-1; D not resolved. The V end was cut by 4 bases, the J end by 10 bases, with 14 bases between. The CDR3 length is 14 residues. The germline V gene has CDR1 MNHNS and CDR2 SASEGT. The CDR3 protein is CASSAGSGGSPLHF. CDR3 nucleotide sequence: TGTGCCAGCAGTGCCGGGTCGGGAGGGTCACCCCTCCACTTT.

This sequence joins TRBV29-1 and TRBJ2-1, with 8 bases lining up with TRBD2. Trimming cost V 4 bases and J 8 bases; bases outside gene matches: 10. The CDR3 covers 14 residues. Per the germline V gene, CDR1 is SQVTM and CDR2 is ANQGSEA. The CDR3 protein is CSVVSGLGRDEQFF. In nucleotides, the CDR3 is TGCAGCGTTGTATCGGGACTAGGGAGGGATGAGCAGTTCTTC.

This sequence joins TRBV7-9 and TRBJ1-2, with TRBD1 matching 8 bases. Looked up from germline, CDR1 is SEHNR and CDR2 is FQNEAQ (reference sequence). J gave up 4 bases and V 4 bases, and 8 bases lay outside the gene matches. The CDR3 extends over 15 amino acids. The CDR3 protein is CASSSWTGRAYGYTF. CDR3 sequence (DNA): TGTGCCAGCAGCTCGTGGACAGGGCGTGCCTATGGCTACACCTTC.

J is TRBJ1-6 and V is TRBV4-2; 9 nucleotides match TRBD1. Germline V gene lookup returns CDR1 LGHNA and CDR2 YNFKEQ. The CDR3 has 19 amino acids. V was clipped by 8 bases and J by 4 bases; unmatched bases: 18. The CDR3: CASGLYETGGEAYNSPLHF. CDR3 nucleotide sequence: TGTGCCAGCGGCCTTTATGAGACAGGGGGAGAAGCTTATAATTCACCCCTCCACTTT.

The chain joins TRBV28 to TRBJ2-1; D may be TRBD2 (5 bases). Looked up from germline, CDR1 is MDHEN and CDR2 is SYDVKM. The ends were cut back, 7 bases at V and 0 bases at J, with 13 bases in the middle. This CDR3 contains 15 residues. CDR3: CASNKLGSSYNEQFF. CDR3 sequence (DNA): TGTGCCAGCAATAAACTAGGGAGCTCCTACAATGAGCAGTTCTTC.

The chain has TRBV30 and TRBJ1-2; 8 nucleotides align to TRBD1. CDR1 GTSNPN and CDR2 SVGIG come from the germline V gene (reference sequence). This CDR3 spans 18 amino acids. V lost 0 bases and J lost 7; bases outside the gene matches: 19. The CDR3 sequence is CAWSVSLSQGAFRPGYTF. CDR3 bases: TGTGCCTGGAGTGTAAGTCTTTCCCAGGGGGCGTTTCGTCCTGGCTACACCTTC.

The chain recombines TRBV7-8 with TRBJ2-1; D perhaps matches TRBD2 (6 bases). CDR1 is SGHVS, CDR2 FQNEAQ, per germline. The CDR3 has 15 residues. V was pared by 1 base and J by 5 bases, with 12 bases between. The CDR3 sequence: CASSLDGRGNNEQFF. CDR3 sequence (DNA): TGTGCCAGCAGCTTAGACGGGAGAGGAAACAATGAGCAGTTCTTC.

This clone was recorded a few times. This chain uses TRBV6-1 with TRBJ2-2; TRBD1 matches 10 bases. CDR3 length: 15 residues. V dropped 2 bases and J dropped 5; count of bases not matched to a gene: 2. The germline gives CDR1 MNHNS, CDR2 SASEGT. CDR3 loop: CASSEWDRGTGELFF. CDR3 DNA sequence: TGTGCCAGCAGTGAATGGGACAGGGGAACCGGGGAGCTGTTTTTT.

V is TRBV18 and J is TRBJ2-7, with 7 bases fitting TRBD1. The trim removed 8 bases at V and 1 base at J, leaving 8 bases unmatched. Germline-derived CDR1 and CDR2 are KGHSH and LQKENI. The CDR3 length is 14 residues. The CDR3 DNA is TGTGCCAGCCGAATTACAGGGGCTTCCTACGAGCAGTACTTC. It codes for CASRITGASYEQYF.

V and J are TRBV5-1 and TRBJ2-7; TRBD1 agrees at 9 bases. The junction had 11 bases not matched to a gene; V was cut back by 4 bases and J by 6 bases. The CDR3 consists of 15 residues. Germline loops: CDR1 SGHRS, CDR2 YFSETQ. The CDR3 sequence: CASSQKTGGASEQYF. The CDR3 DNA is TGCGCCAGCAGCCAGAAAACAGGGGGCGCCTCCGAGCAGTACTTC.

The CDR3 reads CASSQEGEDEQFF. The CDR3 DNA is TGCGCCAGCAGCCAAGAAGGGGAGGATGAGCAGTTCTTC. This chain uses TRBV4-3 with TRBJ2-1; TRBD2 might be the D (6 bases). V lost 0 bases and J 8 bases, leaving 8 bases between the germline ends. The germline V gene encodes CDR1 LGHNA and CDR2 YSLEER. The CDR3 sequence is 13 residues long.

The table lists this clone with a count of one. The junction departs from the called germline gene at one end, perhaps through a read error. V gene TRBV30 combines with J gene TRBJ1-2; D gene uncertain. The germline CDR1 and CDR2 sequences are GTSNPN and SVGIG (reference sequence). The CDR3 sequence is 14 residues long. In nucleotides, the CDR3 is TGTGCCTGGAGTGACTTTACCCTCGGGGATGGCTACCCCTTC. Its protein product is CAWSDFTLGDGYPF.

The chain uses TRBV5-8 and TRBJ1-5; possible D gene TRBD1, 5 bases. Trimming cost V 1 base and J 7 bases, with 12 bases left between them. Looked up from germline, CDR1 is SGHTS and CDR2 is YDEGEE. This CDR3 has 14 amino acids. The chain's CDR3 is CASSLTGEDQPQHF. The CDR3 bases are TGTGCCAGCAGCTTGACGGGGGAGGACCAGCCCCAGCATTTT. Full variable domain (outside the CDR3, taken from reference TRBV5-8 and TRBJ1-5): EAGVTQSPTHLIKTRGQQATLRCSPISGHTSVYWYQQALGLGLQFLLWYDEGEERNRGNFPPRFSGRQFPNYSSELNVNALELEDSALYLCASSLTGEDQPQHFGDGTRLSIL.

This clone appeared a single time. This chain uses TRBV6-6 with TRBJ1-5; D gene ambiguous. Per the germline V gene, CDR1 is MNHNY and CDR2 is SVGAGI (reference sequence). This CDR3 is built from 16 residues. The V end lost 1 base, the J end lost 0 bases, and 10 bases lay between the germline ends. CDR3 sequence reads: CASSYYGKYSNQPQHF. CDR3 bases: TGTGCCAGCAGTTACTATGGCAAATATAGCAATCAGCCCCAGCATTTT.

This sequence joins TRBV19 and TRBJ1-1; D perhaps matches TRBD1 (5 bases). From germline, CDR1 is LNHDA and CDR2 SQIVND (reference sequence). The CDR3 totals 15 residues. V lost 3 bases and J 0 bases, leaving 11 bases between the germline ends. The CDR3 reads CASSIGEGMNTEAFF. CDR3 nucleotide sequence: TGTGCCAGTAGTATCGGGGAGGGGATGAACACTGAAGCTTTCTTT.

In its sample, this clone was seen a few times. This chain uses TRBV5-4 with TRBJ2-1; 10 bases line up with TRBD2. The CDR3 is made up of 14 amino acids. V lost 1 base to trimming and J lost 7 bases; unmatched junction nucleotides: 2. The V gene's germline CDR1 is SGHNT and CDR2 YYREEE (reference sequence). DNA for the CDR3: TGTGCCAGCAGCTTGACTAGCGGGAAAAATGAGCAGTTCTTC. This gives the protein CASSLTSGKNEQFF.

The CDR3 reads CASSPQGFSGANVLTF. CDR3 in DNA: TGTGCCAGCAGCCCACAGGGTTTCTCTGGGGCCAACGTCCTGACTTTC. The chain combines TRBV27 with TRBJ2-6; D perhaps matches TRBD1 (6 bases). The germline gives CDR1 MNHEY, CDR2 SMNVEV (reference sequence). Trimming removed 6 bases at V and 0 bases at J, with 12 bases between. The CDR3 contains 16 residues.

This clone was detected once. The J gene is TRBJ2-5, the V gene TRBV11-2, with 10 bases fitting TRBD1. This CDR3 region has 14 residues. With V trimmed by 5 bases and J by 4 bases, 4 bases remained unmatched. Germline assignment: CDR1 SGHAT and CDR2 FQNNGV. The DNA of the CDR3 is TGTGCCAGCAGCCCCCGGGACAGGGGAGAGACCCAGTACTTC. Its protein product is CASSPRDRGETQYF.

The gene calls are TRBV5-1 and TRBJ2-5; a possible D gene is TRBD1 (7 bases). Germline lookup yields CDR1 SGHRS and CDR2 YFSETQ. V was pared by 1 base and J by 5 bases, with 12 bases between. This CDR3 has 14 residues. DNA of the CDR3: TGCGCCAGCAGCTTGCCAGGGGGGTCGGAGACCCAGTACTTC. Translated, it gives CASSLPGGSETQYF.